The 5 T cell receptor beta chains in this list originate from one sample, sequenced in a study of radiation and T cells in renal cell carcinoma. Here immunoSEQ multiplex PCR was the method, and the copy in TCRdb shows in-frame clones only, minus some. The sample comprises around 170,000 clones, about 88% of which are singletons, and roughly 10% rests with the top ten. Time point in this sample: blood 4 weeks post-SBRT, at nephrectomy. Treatment described: 15 Gy SBRT to primary tumor, nephrectomy 4 weeks later. The source material was blood, sampled from a patient whose treatment included radiotherapy and nephrectomy. The receptor set was obtained from a woman between 50 and 59 years old with renal cell carcinoma.

This rearrangement joins TRBV18 to TRBJ2-5; the D gene is possibly TRBD1 (6 bases). CDR3 size: 13 residues. The ends were cut back, 4 bases at V and 7 bases at J, with 13 bases in the middle. Per the germline V gene, CDR1 is KGHSH and CDR2 is LQKENI. This chain's CDR3 is CASSQTGVGTQYF. CDR3 coding DNA: TGTGCCAGCTCACAGACAGGTGTGGGGACCCAGTACTTC.

The chain is built from TRBV29-1 and TRBJ2-7; 10 nucleotides align to TRBD1. This CDR3 region has 13 residues. J was trimmed by 3 bases and V by 4 bases; bases with no gene match: 3. CDR1 and CDR2 from the germline V gene are SQVTM and ANQGSEA. The CDR3 sequence is CSVARTGGYEQYF. DNA of the CDR3: TGCAGCGTTGCCAGGACAGGGGGCTACGAGCAGTACTTC.

This clone has only a few counts. V gene TRBV18 combines with J gene TRBJ1-5; D might be TRBD1 (6 bases). CDR1 is KGHSH, CDR2 LQKENI, per germline. CDR3 size: 14 residues. V shed 4 bases and J shed 3 bases, with 10 bases lying between them. CDR3 loop: CASSQGQNNQPQHF. The CDR3 DNA reads TGTGCCAGCTCACAAGGACAGAACAATCAGCCCCAGCATTTT.

The rearrangement joins TRBV2 to TRBJ2-1; 13 nucleotides line up with TRBD2. The CDR3 spans 14 residues. CDR1 and CDR2 from the germline V gene are SNHLY and FYNNEI. V lost 6 bases and J lost 4; bases outside the gene matches: 0. CDR3 nucleotide sequence: TGTGCCAGCAGACTAGCGGGGGGGTACAATGAGCAGTTCTTC. Translation: CASRLAGGYNEQFF.

The chain couples TRBV4-3 to TRBJ1-6; possible D gene TRBD1, 6 bases. The V end lost 5 bases, the J end lost 14 bases, and 22 bases lay between the germline ends. The CDR3 contains 15 residues. Germline CDR1 and CDR2: LGHNA and YSLEER. The CDR3 DNA is TGCGCCAGCAGCTCAGGAGACAGGCCCCTTTCGGCCCTCCACTTT. This codes for CASSSGDRPLSALHF.